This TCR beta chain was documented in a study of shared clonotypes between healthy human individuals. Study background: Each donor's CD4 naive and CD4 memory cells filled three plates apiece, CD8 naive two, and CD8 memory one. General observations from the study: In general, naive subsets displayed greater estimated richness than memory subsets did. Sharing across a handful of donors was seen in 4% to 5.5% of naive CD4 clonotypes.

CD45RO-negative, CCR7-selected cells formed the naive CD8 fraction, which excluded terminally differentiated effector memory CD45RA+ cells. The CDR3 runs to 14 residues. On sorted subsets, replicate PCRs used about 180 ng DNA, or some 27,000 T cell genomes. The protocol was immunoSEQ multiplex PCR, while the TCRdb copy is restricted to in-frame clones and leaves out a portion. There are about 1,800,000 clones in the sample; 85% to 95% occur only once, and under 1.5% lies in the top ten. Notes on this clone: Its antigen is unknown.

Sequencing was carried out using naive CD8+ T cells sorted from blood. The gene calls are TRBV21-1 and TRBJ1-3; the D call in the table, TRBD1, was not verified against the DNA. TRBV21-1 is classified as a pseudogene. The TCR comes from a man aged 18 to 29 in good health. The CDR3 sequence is CASKKTRIQNTIYF. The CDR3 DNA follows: TGTGCCAGCAAAAAGACACGGATTCAAAACACCATATATTTT.